What follows is one T cell receptor beta chain and its context. This clone occurred a few times. It has no known antigen specificity. One base away there is no much larger clone; base qualities are not given. The record originates from a study of blood T cell repertoires in COVID-19 (dated by TCRdb to the early 2020s). A note on the overall study: The collaborator samples originated in the United States, Italy and Spain and spanned the acute and convalescent phases of COVID-19. The material from the prospective study consisted of cDNA or gDNA derived from T cells, B-cell-depleted T cells, or PBMCs. The dataset comprised deeply sampled blood TCRbeta repertoires from subjects exposed to, actively infected with, or recovered from COVID-19. The samples were drawn from the first 160 participants of the ongoing ImmuneRACE study and from over a thousand subjects provided by 6 global collaborators. Where available, HLA class I and class II types were taken from metadata supplied by the sample provider and were not determined by assay-based typing. The repertoires were released in a freely available public database meant as a resource for research on the immune response to SARS-CoV-2. Nearly every sample came with metadata listing a de-identified subject ID, COVID-19 status, age in years and sex.

TCRbeta CDR3 regions were amplified from genomic DNA by means of the immunoSEQ Assay, a bias-controlled multiplex PCR. The study's processing was this. The number of nucleated cells in each sample was estimated from the amplification of reference gene primers within the assay. Sequence reads were collapsed and filtered to measure the absolute abundance of every unique TCRbeta CDR3 rearrangement. For each sample, productive Simpson clonality was calculated as the square root of Simpson's diversity index over productive rearrangements. TCRdb took this table from immuneACCESS and kept in-frame rearrangements with V and J called. Such tables lack part of the clones; where checked against another copy, unresolved V genes explain under half of the gap, and the rest is unexplained. That table furnishes V, J and clone size, whereas the DNA furnished D and trimming. This sample gives about 140,000 clones in total; 84% of them show up just once. Jointly, the top ten make up roughly a tenth of the sample.

What the study reported, not specific to this receptor: The quantity of clinical and demographic metadata differed by source and by participant and was supplied without curation.

Whole blood was collected in K2EDTA tubes by collaborating institutions according to the institutions' own protocols. For TCRbeta analysis, collaborator samples were shipped as frozen whole blood, as isolated PBMCs, or as DNA extracted from either sample type. The receptor was isolated from a man aged 55 to 70 with active or convalescent COVID-19. Source material: peripheral blood.

The DNA is TGTGCCTGGAGTGTAATGCAGGGCAACGGGGAGCTGTTTTTT. This translates into CAWSVMQGNGELFF. The sequence links TRBV30 to TRBJ2-2; perhaps TRBD1 is the D gene, with 5 bases matching. The CDR3, from cysteine to phenylalanine, totals 14 residues. The CDR3 DNA has 42 bases and is translated from base 1. The V and J ends are trimmed by 0 bases and 7 bases, leaving 12 bases between them. The germline V gene encodes CDR1 GTSNPN and CDR2 SVGIG (reference sequence).